The 14 T cell receptor beta chains below come from one sample, sequenced in a study of blood T cell repertoires in COVID-19. Profiled with immunoSEQ multiplex PCR; TCRdb holds only in-frame clones, not every one. The sample has under 300,000 clones, over 80% seen once. What was sequenced was peripheral blood. Receptors were obtained from a woman in her sixties or seventies with active or convalescent COVID-19.

The chain has TRBV19 and TRBJ1-1; D is ambiguous. The CDR3 has 13 amino acids. With 3 bases removed from V and 7 bases from J, the gap between germline ends came to 12 bases. Germline values: CDR1 LNHDA, CDR2 SQIVND (reference sequence). CDR3 in DNA: TGTGCCAGTAGTATTTCCAGTTACCTTGAAGCTTTCTTT. Protein: CASSISSYLEAFF. Using reference TRBV19 and TRBJ1-1 for the parts outside the CDR3, the full variable domain is DGGITQSPKYLFRKEGQNVTLSCEQNLNHDAMYWYRQDPGQGLRLIYYSQIVNDFQKGDIAEGYSVSREKKESFPLTVTSAQKNPTAFYLCASSISSYLEAFFGQGTRLTVV.

This chain uses TRBV27 with TRBJ1-5; TRBD1 is a possible D gene (6 bases). Germline V CDR1 and CDR2: MNHEY, SMNVEV (reference sequence). The CDR3 contains 14 residues. With 3 bases removed from V and 4 bases from J, the gap between germline ends came to 10 bases. CDR3 amino acids: CASSFAGENQPQHF. CDR3 nucleotide sequence: TGTGCCAGCAGTTTTGCAGGGGAGAATCAGCCCCAGCATTTT.

The chain is built from TRBV6-2 or TRBV6-3 and TRBJ1-6; 8 bases are a match to TRBD1. The ends lost 2 bases at V and 10 bases at J; junction bases unmatched: 7. CDR1 and CDR2 from the germline V gene are MNHEY and SVGEGT. This CDR3 comprises 15 residues. CDR3 sequence: CASSYPRTGFSPLHF. DNA of the CDR3: TGTGCCAGCAGTTACCCCAGGACAGGGTTCTCACCCCTCCACTTT.

J is TRBJ2-7 and V is TRBV6-6; the match to TRBD2 covers 13 bases. V lost 2 bases to trimming and J lost 7 bases; unmatched junction nucleotides: 5. In germline, CDR1 is MNHNY, CDR2 SVGAGI (reference sequence). There are 15 residues in the CDR3. The CDR3 sequence: CASSYGTSGIREQYF. The CDR3 coding sequence is TGTGCCAGCAGTTACGGGACTAGCGGGATAAGGGAGCAGTACTTC.

This clone was picked up a small number of times. The chain is built from TRBV27 and TRBJ2-1; 12 bases line up with TRBD1. CDR1 and CDR2 (germline): MNHEY, SMNVEV (reference sequence). The CDR3 spans 19 residues. The V and J ends lost 7 bases and 1 base, in that order; junction bases with no gene match: 14. Written as DNA, the CDR3 is TGTGCCAGCACCCCAAAGGGACAGGGGGCGTATATATCCTACAATGAGCAGTTCTTC. Protein: CASTPKGQGAYISYNEQFF.

The chain recombines TRBV18 with TRBJ1-6; the match to TRBD1 covers 7 bases. The germline CDR1 and CDR2 sequences are KGHSH and LQKENI. Losses at the gene ends were 4 bases for V and 10 bases for J; bases not matched to a gene: 10. The CDR3 totals 15 residues. DNA for the CDR3: TGTGCCAGCTCACAAACAGGGGATCCGGAATCACCCCTCCACTTT. This encodes CASSQTGDPESPLHF. Using reference TRBV18 and TRBJ1-6 for the parts outside the CDR3, the full variable domain is NAGVMQNPRHLVRRRGQEARLRCSPMKGHSHVYWYRQLPEEGLKFMVYLQKENIIDESGMPKERFSAEFPKEGPSILRIQQVVRGDSAAYFCASSQTGDPESPLHFGNGTRLTVT.

J is TRBJ1-1 and V is TRBV30, with D unresolved. V lost 3 bases and J lost 2, with 13 bases in between. Germline CDR1 and CDR2: GTSNPN and SVGIG (reference sequence). CDR3 length: 14 residues. The DNA of the CDR3 is TGTGCCTGGAGGCCACGCGGGCGTAACACTGAAGCTTTCTTT. Amino acid sequence: CAWRPRGRNTEAFF.

The genes are TRBV5-6 and TRBJ2-7, with D maybe TRBD2 (6 bases). Germline CDR1 is SGHDT and CDR2 is YYEEEE. Trimming took 2 bases from V and 7 from J, leaving 13 bases between them. The CDR3 loop spans 13 amino acids. CDR3 amino acids: CASSLLGGGEQYV. CDR3 bases: TGTGCCAGCAGCTTATTGGGGGGTGGAGAGCAGTACGTC.

This clone was detected a few times. V is TRBV5-5 and J is TRBJ1-4; TRBD1 might be the D (5 bases). CDR3 size: 16 residues. Germline-derived CDR1 and CDR2 are SGHKS and YYEKEE (reference sequence). Trimming removed 2 bases at V and 0 bases at J, with 11 bases between. CDR3 DNA: TGTGCCAGCAGCTTCAGGGCAGGAGCAACTAATGAAAAACTGTTTTTT. Its protein is CASSFRAGATNEKLFF.

This chain uses TRBV27 with TRBJ1-5, with 9 nucleotides matching TRBD1. This CDR3 has 14 residues. The V gene's germline CDR1 is MNHEY and CDR2 SMNVEV (reference sequence). The junction had 3 bases not matched to a gene; V was cut back by 5 bases and J by 4 bases. CDR3 DNA: TGTGCCAGCAGTCGACAGGGGGGTAATCAGCCCCAGCATTTT. Amino acid sequence: CASSRQGGNQPQHF.

The rearrangement uses TRBV5-4 and TRBJ2-1; 10 bases match TRBD1. The germline V gene encodes CDR1 SGHNT and CDR2 YYREEE (reference sequence). V lost 2 bases, J lost 1 base, and 3 bases stayed unmatched. The CDR3 totals 16 residues. CDR3 coding DNA: TGTGCCAGCAGCTTCGACAGGGGGCGATCCTACAATGAGCAGTTCTTC. Protein product: CASSFDRGRSYNEQFF.

V is TRBV13 and J is TRBJ2-3; D is ambiguous. The CDR3 length is 15 residues. Per germline, CDR1 PRHDT and CDR2 FYEKMQ (reference sequence). Trimming removed 5 bases from V and 0 bases from J, with 12 bases in between. This chain's CDR3 is CASSPRVASTDTQYF. The CDR3 DNA sequence: TGTGCCAGCAGCCCCCGGGTGGCCAGCACAGATACGCAGTATTTT.

The chain is built from TRBV12-5 and TRBJ1-5; possible D gene TRBD1, 5 bases. Per the germline V gene, CDR1 is LGHNT and CDR2 is FRNRAP. The V end lost 2 bases, the J end lost 4 bases, and 12 bases lay between the germline ends. There are 15 residues in the CDR3. The CDR3 nucleotides are TGTGCTAGTGGTTTGAAGGGTGGGGGGAATCAGCCCCAGCATTTT. Protein sequence: CASGLKGGGNQPQHF.

This clone was seen only a few times. This chain links TRBV5-1 with TRBJ1-1, with 7 bases that match TRBD1. This CDR3 contains 16 residues. CDR1 is SGHRS and CDR2 is YFSETQ in the germline V gene. J was trimmed by 4 bases and V by 4 bases; bases with no gene match: 13. CDR3 in DNA: TGCGCCAGCAGCACACGGACAGGTCCTGATAGCACTGAAGCTTTCTTT. Translating gives CASSTRTGPDSTEAFF.